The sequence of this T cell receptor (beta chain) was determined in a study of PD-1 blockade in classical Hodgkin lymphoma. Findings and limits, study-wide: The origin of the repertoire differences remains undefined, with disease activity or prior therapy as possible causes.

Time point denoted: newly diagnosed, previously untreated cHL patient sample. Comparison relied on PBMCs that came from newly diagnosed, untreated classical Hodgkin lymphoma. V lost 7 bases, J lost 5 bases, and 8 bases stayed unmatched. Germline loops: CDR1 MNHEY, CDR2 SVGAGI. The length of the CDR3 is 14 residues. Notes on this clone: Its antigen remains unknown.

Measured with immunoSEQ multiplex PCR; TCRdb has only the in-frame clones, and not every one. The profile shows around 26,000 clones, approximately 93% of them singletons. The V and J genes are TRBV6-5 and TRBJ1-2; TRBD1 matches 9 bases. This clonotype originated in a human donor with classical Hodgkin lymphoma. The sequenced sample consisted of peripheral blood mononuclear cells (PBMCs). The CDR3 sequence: CASKRTGVFYGYTF. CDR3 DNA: TGTGCCAGCAAACGGACAGGGGTTTTTTATGGCTACACCTTC.